Below, one T cell receptor beta chain is given with its context. This CDR3 region has 15 residues. With V trimmed by 3 bases and J by 6 bases, 10 bases remained unmatched. Germline CDR1 reads LNHDA; CDR2 reads SQIVND (reference sequence). The source of the sample is a study of blood T cell repertoires in COVID-19. Overall study context: Sites in the United States, Italy and Spain provided acute and convalescent COVID-19 samples.

This table comes from immunoSEQ multiplex PCR, and its TCRdb copy is limited to in-frame clones, with some not included. This table has about 130,000 clones, more than 80% appearing once. Material for sequencing was peripheral blood. The clonotype comes from a woman aged 60-75 years with acute or convalescent COVID-19. The J gene is TRBJ1-1, the V gene TRBV19, with 7 bases lining up with TRBD1. CDR3 in amino acids: CASSMGTVRAPEAFF. CDR3 coding DNA: TGTGCCAGTAGTATGGGGACAGTAAGAGCCCCTGAAGCTTTCTTT. The variable domain in full, completed from reference TRBV19 and TRBJ1-1, reads DGGITQSPKYLFRKEGQNVTLSCEQNLNHDAMYWYRQDPGQGLRLIYYSQIVNDFQKGDIAEGYSVSREKKESFPLTVTSAQKNPTAFYLCASSMGTVRAPEAFFGQGTRLTVV.